This T cell receptor beta chain is from a study of T cells in Graves' hyperthyroidism and ophthalmopathy. This clonotype was picked up one time. TCR beta CDR3 regions were amplified from RNA. TCR CDR3 regions were first amplified by RT-PCR with HTBI primers. From the multiplex PCR reads, TCRdb called clonotypes with MiXCR, one entry per CDR3 protein. Of 700,000 to 950,000 distinct CDR3 sequences listed, just over 35% are singletons. The CDR3 is 18 amino acids. Trimming removed 5 bases from V and 4 bases from J; junction bases left unmatched: 18. Germline CDR1 reads LNHDA; CDR2 reads SQIVND (reference sequence).

V usage is TRBV19 and J usage is TRBJ1-1; 8 bases match TRBD1. Sequencing was done on a sample of blood. This clonotype was sampled from a woman in her thirties or forties with Graves' hyperthyroidism. CDR3 residues: CASSGQGAEKHRRTEAFF. The DNA of the CDR3 is TGTGCCAGTAGTGGTCAGGGGGCGGAGAAGCATCGTCGCACTGAAGCTTTCTTT.